These 18 T cell receptor beta chains came from one sample sequenced in a study of T-cell reconstitution after alpha-beta-depleted transplantation in children. It was with unique molecular identifiers that the TCRbeta library was prepared. TCRdb re-called the PCR reads through MiXCR, storing one row per CDR3 protein. The table shows a few hundred thousand distinct CDR3 sequences, with almost 10% occurring only once. This specimen was PBMCs from the stem cell graft donor, taken from the stem cell graft. The receptors shown here come from a human donor who donated a stem cell graft to a child with SCID.

This clonotype was seen repeatedly, ten times or more. The chain joins TRBV14 to TRBJ2-7, with unresolved D. Germline V lookup: CDR1 SGHDN, CDR2 FVKESK. V was trimmed by 2 bases and J by 7 bases, leaving 12 bases between them. This CDR3 comprises 13 residues. Here the CDR3 reads CASSQHMAKEQYF. The CDR3 nucleotides read TGTGCCAGCAGCCAACACATGGCAAAGGAGCAGTACTTC.

This clonotype was counted only a few times. The V and J genes are TRBV11-2 and TRBJ2-7; D ambiguous. With 5 bases removed from V and 5 bases from J, the gap between germline ends came to 7 bases. Germline lookup yields CDR1 SGHAT and CDR2 FQNNGV. CDR3 length: 11 amino acids. CDR3 sequence: CASSPLDEQYF. CDR3 nucleotides: TGTGCCAGCAGCCCCTTAGACGAGCAGTACTTC.

This clonotype was seen a few times. The rearrangement joins TRBV7-6 to TRBJ2-2; D ambiguous. Trimming removed 1 base from V and 7 bases from J, with 13 bases in between. CDR3 length: 15 residues. Per germline, CDR1 SGHVS and CDR2 FNYEAQ. CDR3 nucleotides: TGTGCCAGCAGCTTAGTCGAAACCCCCCACGGGGAGCTGTTTTTT. Its protein is CASSLVETPHGELFF. Full variable domain (outside the CDR3, taken from reference TRBV7-6 and TRBJ2-2): GAGVSQSPRYKVTKRGQDVALRCDPISGHVSLYWYRQALGQGPEFLTYFNYEAQQDKSGLPNDRFSAERPEGSISTLTIQRTEQRDSAMYRCASSLVETPHGELFFGEGSRLTVL.

This rearrangement joins TRBV20-1 to TRBJ2-5; D remains ambiguous. The length of the CDR3 is 13 residues. Trimming pared 2 bases from V and 5 bases from J, leaving 12 bases between. In germline, CDR1 is DFQATT, CDR2 SNEGSKA (reference sequence). The CDR3 reads CSARLSDRETQYF. The DNA for the CDR3 is TGCAGTGCTAGATTGTCGGATAGGGAGACCCAGTACTTC.

This clonotype appeared many times. This rearrangement joins TRBV11-2 to TRBJ1-3; D remains unclear. The CDR3 extends over 15 amino acids. Germline loops: CDR1 SGHAT, CDR2 FQNNGV. The ends were cut back, 2 bases at V and 0 bases at J, with 8 bases in the middle. CDR3 protein: CASSLWQSSGNTIYF. In nucleotides, the CDR3 is TGTGCCAGCAGCTTATGGCAGAGCTCTGGAAACACCATATATTTT.

Many counts were recorded for this clonotype. V usage is TRBV27 and J usage is TRBJ1-4; a possible D gene is TRBD1 (6 bases). V dropped 4 bases and J dropped 4 bases, with 13 bases sitting between them. This CDR3 is built from 15 residues. Germline CDR1 MNHEY, CDR2 SMNVEV (reference sequence). The CDR3 here is CASSSGQLFNEKLFF. CDR3 nucleotide sequence: TGTGCCAGCAGTTCCGGACAGCTCTTTAATGAAAAACTGTTTTTT.

This clonotype was recorded a few times. This chain's CDR3 is CASSSLVDEQFF. CDR3 DNA sequence: TGTGCCAGCAGTTCCCTGGTGGATGAGCAGTTCTTC. This chain connects TRBV6-2 or TRBV6-3 to TRBJ2-1; D is unclear. V was clipped by 4 bases and J by 8 bases, with 9 bases between them. The CDR3 is 12 amino acids. Germline V CDR1 and CDR2: MNHEY, SVGEGT.

This clonotype was picked up a small number of times. The chain carries TRBV10-3 and TRBJ2-6, with D perhaps matching TRBD1 or TRBD2 (5 bases each). Germline V gene data show CDR1 as ENHRY and CDR2 as SYGVKD. Trimming cost V 0 bases and J 2 bases, with 8 bases left between them. The CDR3 is made up of 16 amino acids. CDR3 protein: CAISESRGAGANVLTF. In DNA form, the CDR3 reads TGTGCCATCAGTGAGTCGAGGGGAGCTGGGGCCAACGTCCTGACTTTC.

A word on this clonotype: With a much larger clone just one base away, this may be a read error. The rearrangement joins TRBV12-3 or TRBV12-4 to TRBJ1-6; 7 bases are shared with TRBD1. With 2 bases clipped from V and 9 bases from J, the junction kept 4 bases outside the gene matches. The CDR3 runs to 14 residues. The CDR3 region is CASSLTRGCSPLHF. CDR3 nucleotides: TGTGCCAGCAGTTTAACCAGGGGGTGTTCACCCCTCCACTTT.

This clonotype was seen ten or more times. The V call is TRBV27, the J call TRBJ2-3; D gene unclear. Trimming stripped 5 bases from V and 10 bases from J, with 22 bases between. CDR3 length: 15 residues. The germline CDR1 and CDR2 sequences are MNHEY and SMNVEV (reference sequence). The CDR3 nucleotides are TGTGCCAGCAGTAAGTGGACGGCGCCTAATGTTCCGCAGTATTTT. Translating it yields CASSKWTAPNVPQYF.

This clonotype has more than one count but fewer than ten. The genes are TRBV27 and TRBJ2-1; 10 nucleotides line up with TRBD1. The CDR3 spans 15 residues. The ends lost 5 bases at V and 6 bases at J; junction bases unmatched: 7. Germline V gene lookup returns CDR1 MNHEY and CDR2 SMNVEV (reference sequence). The CDR3 loop is CASSIRTGGVNEQFF. In DNA form, the CDR3 reads TGTGCCAGCAGTATAAGGACAGGGGGGGTCAATGAGCAGTTCTTC.

This clonotype has a count of ten or more. The V gene is TRBV7-9, the J gene TRBJ2-3, with TRBD2 matching 12 bases. This CDR3 region has 17 residues. The junction had 10 bases not matched to a gene; V was cut back by 4 bases and J by 5 bases. Per the germline V gene, CDR1 is SEHNR and CDR2 is FQNEAQ (reference sequence). CDR3: CASSSRGLAGFGDTQYF. DNA for the CDR3: TGTGCCAGCAGCTCACGAGGACTAGCGGGGTTTGGAGATACGCAGTATTTT.

At least ten counts were recorded for this clonotype. The chain combines TRBV9 with TRBJ2-5, with TRBD2 matching 8 bases. V gave up 3 bases and J gave up 5 bases; unmatched junction bases: 0. Germline V gene data show CDR1 as SGDLS and CDR2 as YYNGEE. This CDR3 spans 12 amino acids. Written as DNA, the CDR3 is TGTGCCAGCAGCGCGGGAGGGGAGACCCAGTACTTC. Amino acids: CASSAGGETQYF.

This clonotype has a handful of counts. DNA for the CDR3: TGTGCCAGCAGTTACTCAGGCCAGACGCAGACCCAGTACTTC. Translating it yields CASSYSGQTQTQYF. V and J are TRBV6-5 and TRBJ2-5; the D is unclear. V was clipped by 0 bases and J by 6 bases, with 11 bases between them. CDR1 is MNHEY and CDR2 is SVGAGI in the germline V gene. The length of the CDR3 is 14 residues.

This chain links TRBV9 with TRBJ2-1, with 8 nucleotides matching TRBD1. The J call is uncertain, as TRBJ2-7 better fits the DNA end. The CDR3 has 15 residues. CDR1 is SGDLS, CDR2 YYNGEE, per germline. In nucleotides, the CDR3 is TGTGCCAGCAGCGTTGGGCAGGGGGCCGGAGGGGAGCAGTACTTC. Residues: CASSVGQGAGGEQYF.

This clonotype was observed a few times. This chain joins TRBV5-1 and TRBJ2-3; D unclear. Germline values: CDR1 SGHRS, CDR2 YFSETQ. Between the trimmed V and J ends, which lost 0 bases and 0 bases, there was a span of 8 bases. CDR3 length equals 15 residues. CDR3 DNA: TGCGCCAGCAGCTTGGTAGGGTCTAGCACAGATACGCAGTATTTT. It yields the protein CASSLVGSSTDTQYF. Full variable domain (rest looked up from reference TRBV5-1 and TRBJ2-3): KAGVTQTPRYLIKTRGQQVTLSCSPISGHRSVSWYQQTPGQGLQFLFEYFSETQRNKGNFPGRFSGRQFSNSRSEMNVSTLELGDSALYLCASSLVGSSTDTQYFGPGTRLTVL.

In this sample, this clonotype turned up a few times. The rearrangement uses TRBV7-2 and TRBJ2-2; TRBD1 matches at 8 bases. Germline CDR1 SGHTA, CDR2 FQGNSA. The CDR3 sequence is 12 residues long. V shed 4 bases, J shed 8 bases, and the junction held 0 bases outside the gene matches. Here the CDR3 reads CASSWTGGELFF. The CDR3 DNA reads as TGTGCCAGCAGCTGGACAGGGGGGGAGCTGTTTTTT.

In its sample, this clonotype was seen a few times. The genes are TRBV5-1 and TRBJ1-2; 8 positions agree with TRBD1. This CDR3 is 15 amino acids long. Trimming removed 4 bases from V and 4 bases from J; junction bases left unmatched: 9. Germline loops: CDR1 SGHRS, CDR2 YFSETQ. The CDR3 spells CASSPETGALYGYTF. The CDR3 bases are TGCGCCAGCAGCCCAGAGACAGGGGCTCTCTATGGCTACACCTTC.